This TCR beta chain was captured in a study of metastatic and nonmetastatic thyroid tumors (dated by TCRdb to the early 2020s). For the study in its entirety: The researchers compared repertoires between peripheral blood samples and tumor or nodule tissue samples from patients with malignant or benign thyroid disease. Results the study describes overall, beyond this receptor: In both blood and tumor samples, malignant tumors were reported to have significantly higher TCR beta diversity than benign nodules.

Before undergoing thyroid surgery, none of the patients had been given any kind of treatment. Using T-cell receptor beta sequencing, the researchers looked back retrospectively at clinical samples from patients, gathered between about 2011 and 2019. The sample holds a few counts of this clone. The target of this receptor is not known. Base quality data are lacking; no much larger clone is found one base away. Receptor libraries were prepared by PCR. Sequencing used an Illumina HiSeq 4000. High-throughput sequencing was used to profile the CDR3 region of the TCR beta-chain in every patient. On the authors' methods: A classifier to discriminate distant-metastatic papillary thyroid cancer patients was built from CDR3 differences across clinicopathological groups. The Shannon index was used to assess repertoire diversity, and the Morisita-Horn index was used to assess tumor-blood repertoire similarity. TCRdb redid the processing of the public reads, applying fastp at Q25 and MiXCR, and retained in-frame beta chains. Here the V and J calls rest on TCRdb's processing, not on the authors' analysis. The sample data list over 25,000 clones, and 11% of these were observed just once. Approximately 15% of the sample goes to the ten largest clones.

Sequencing was done on a sample of blood. The TCR originated in a female donor with papillary thyroid cancer or a benign thyroid nodule (not recorded which). Some clones in this sample may be carry-over from other donors' samples.

The nucleotide sequence is TGTGCCAGCAGTTTGGGGCAGGGGAATTCACCCCTCCACTTT. The encoded protein is CASSLGQGNSPLHF. This chain joins TRBV12-3 or TRBV12-4 to TRBJ1-6; D gene: possibly TRBD1, on 6 matching bases. V lost 3 bases and J lost 7 bases; the stretch between them is 10 bases long. The CDR3, from cysteine to phenylalanine, totals 14 residues. Left in the record is the CDR3 DNA by itself, 42 bases read in frame from the first base.